The 9 T cell receptor beta chains in this list originate from one sample, sequenced in a study of patients and donors after allogeneic stem cell transplantation. A single record per CDR3 protein comes from TCRdb applying MiXCR to the RT-PCR reads. The data contain under 200,000 distinct CDR3 sequences, about 30% of them singletons. The sequencing sample was made of blood, either unsorted or a sorted T cell fraction (not recorded which). The receptors were sampled from a human donor who was either an allogeneic HSCT recipient or a stem cell or donor lymphocyte infusion donor (not recorded which). It is not recorded whose cells these are; they may come from a transplant donor.

This clonotype has a handful of counts. The chain couples TRBV12-3 or TRBV12-4 to TRBJ2-7, with 7 bases that match TRBD2. The length of the CDR3 is 14 residues. With 6 bases clipped from V and 6 bases from J, the junction kept 11 bases outside the gene matches. CDR3 sequence: CASRQSASGVEQYF. CDR3 sequence (DNA): TGTGCCAGCAGGCAGAGTGCTAGCGGTGTCGAGCAGTACTTC.

There are many counts of this clonotype. The chain employs TRBV5-1 and TRBJ1-2; 7 bases are a match to TRBD1. Germline V gives CDR1 SGHRS, CDR2 YFSETQ. This CDR3 has 16 amino acids. V dropped 4 bases and J dropped 0; count of bases not matched to a gene: 9. This CDR3 reads CASSAGQTSANYGYTF. The DNA for the CDR3 is TGCGCCAGCAGCGCGGGACAGACATCCGCTAACTATGGCTACACCTTC.

J is TRBJ2-3 and V is TRBV6-5; D call uncertain. This CDR3 is built from 11 residues. Trimming left V 6 bases short and J 1 base short, with 2 bases between. Germline assignment: CDR1 MNHEY and CDR2 SVGAGI. CDR3 sequence (DNA): TGTGCCAGCAGACGCACAGATACGCAGTATTTT. Protein product: CASRRTDTQYF.

The J gene is TRBJ2-3, the V gene TRBV20-1; D perhaps matches TRBD2 (5 bases). Per the germline V gene, CDR1 is DFQATT and CDR2 is SNEGSKA (reference sequence). V lost 5 bases, J lost 1 base, and 10 bases lay in between. This CDR3 spans 13 amino acids. DNA of the CDR3: TGCAGTGCTCCCTTCGGGGGCACAGATACGCAGTATTTT. It translates to CSAPFGGTDTQYF.

Many counts were recorded for this clonotype. The V and J genes are TRBV12-3 or TRBV12-4 and TRBJ1-5; D is ambiguous. The ends were cut back, 2 bases at V and 1 base at J, with 12 bases in the middle. The CDR3 consists of 16 residues. In nucleotides, the CDR3 is TGTGCCAGCAGTTTATCGTCAGAATGGAGCAATCAGCCCCAGCATTTT. Amino acids: CASSLSSEWSNQPQHF.

The chain carries TRBV20-1 and TRBJ1-4; 8 nucleotides line up with TRBD1. This CDR3 spans 20 amino acids. V was pared by 0 bases and J by 0 bases, with 15 bases of the junction left unmatched. The germline gives CDR1 DFQATT, CDR2 SNEGSKA (reference sequence). The CDR3 is CSAREGRDRGSWATNEKLFF. The CDR3 DNA reads TGCAGTGCTAGAGAGGGCCGCGACAGGGGATCGTGGGCAACTAATGAAAAACTGTTTTTT.

The chain couples TRBV20-1 to TRBJ2-7; D is uncertain. The CDR3 spans 14 residues. Per the germline V gene, CDR1 is DFQATT and CDR2 is SNEGSKA (reference sequence). Trimming took 5 bases from V and 5 from J, leaving 19 bases between them. The DNA of the CDR3 is TGCAGTGCTGGCCCCTTAGGTTTCTTCAACGAGCAGTACTTC. Protein product: CSAGPLGFFNEQYF.

The rearrangement links TRBV12-3 or TRBV12-4 to TRBJ2-5; maybe TRBD2 (6 bases). The CDR3 is made up of 13 amino acids. V was pared by 6 bases and J by 4 bases, with 12 bases between. The DNA for the CDR3 is TGTGCCAGCAGCCCGGTGGGGGGAGAGACCCAGTACTTC. Translated: CASSPVGGETQYF.

This chain links TRBV6-5 with TRBJ2-5; the D is unclear. V lost 0 bases to trimming and J lost 4 bases, with 18 bases between them. The CDR3 runs to 17 residues. Germline V gene lookup returns CDR1 MNHEY and CDR2 SVGAGI. DNA of the CDR3: TGTGCCAGCAGTTACTCGGCCGTGATAACCCAATTAGAGACCCAGTACTTC. It translates to CASSYSAVITQLETQYF.